One sample yielded the 22 T cell receptor beta chains listed below, sequenced in a study of blood T cell repertoires in COVID-19. Data came from immunoSEQ multiplex PCR; TCRdb stores just in-frame clones and leaves some out. Among about 270,000 clones, approximately 86% were seen once, and the ten largest hold 13%. The sequencing input was peripheral blood. The receptors here all came from a woman aged 70-85 years with COVID-19, enrolled during active disease.

This rearrangement joins TRBV5-1 to TRBJ2-7; 12 bases line up with TRBD1. CDR1 and CDR2 from the germline V gene are SGHRS and YFSETQ. The CDR3 runs to 16 residues. The V and J ends lost 3 bases and 4 bases, in that order; junction bases with no gene match: 8. CDR3 sequence: CASSSGGTGGVYEQYF. The CDR3 DNA reads as TGCGCCAGCAGCTCTGGCGGGACAGGGGGCGTGTACGAGCAGTACTTC.

The V gene is TRBV27, the J gene TRBJ1-1; 12 nucleotides align to TRBD1. V lost 3 bases, J lost 1 base, and 9 bases stayed unmatched. Germline-derived CDR1 and CDR2 are MNHEY and SMNVEV (reference sequence). CDR3 length equals 18 residues. For the CDR3, the DNA is TGTGCCAGCAGTTTCTACCGGGACAGGGGGCGCGCGAACACTGAAGCTTTCTTT. Protein: CASSFYRDRGRANTEAFF.

This chain connects TRBV18 to TRBJ1-1; no clear D. The V gene lost 2 bases and the J gene lost 0 bases, with 4 bases spanning the gap. The germline gives CDR1 KGHSH, CDR2 LQKENI. The CDR3 has 13 residues. This CDR3 reads CASSPEVNTEAFF. The CDR3 nucleotides read TGTGCCAGCTCACCAGAGGTGAACACTGAAGCTTTCTTT. The variable domain in full, with the rest retrieved from reference TRBV18 and TRBJ1-1, is NAGVMQNPRHLVRRRGQEARLRCSPMKGHSHVYWYRQLPEEGLKFMVYLQKENIIDESGMPKERFSAEFPKEGPSILRIQQVVRGDSAAYFCASSPEVNTEAFFGQGTRLTVV.

The chain combines TRBV14 with TRBJ2-1, with TRBD1 identical over 7 bases. Germline CDR1 is SGHDN and CDR2 is FVKESK. There are 15 residues in the CDR3. Unmatched junction bases numbered 6, after V lost 1 base and J lost 6 bases. CDR3 region: CASSQGGTVFNEQFF. CDR3 bases: TGTGCCAGCAGCCAAGGGGGGACAGTCTTCAATGAGCAGTTCTTC.

The chain links TRBV29-1 to TRBJ2-1; 12 nucleotides line up with TRBD2. This CDR3 has 13 residues. The germline V gene has CDR1 SQVTM and CDR2 ANQGSEA. J gave up 11 bases and V 6 bases, and 8 bases lay outside the gene matches. CDR3 region: CSVRTSGAGKQFF. The CDR3 coding sequence is TGCAGCGTCCGGACTAGCGGGGCGGGGAAGCAGTTCTTC.

The J gene is TRBJ2-7, the V gene TRBV7-6; D is perhaps TRBD2 (6 bases). The germline V and J ends were trimmed by 5 bases and 0 bases, with 14 bases remaining between them. This CDR3 is built from 15 residues. CDR1 is SGHVS and CDR2 is FNYEAQ in the germline V gene. CDR3 sequence (DNA): TGTGCCAGCAGCCCGTGGACTAAAAGCTCCTACGAGCAGTACTTC. It translates to CASSPWTKSSYEQYF.

The chain employs TRBV27 and TRBJ2-7; tentative D call: TRBD2 (6 bases). The CDR3 covers 16 residues. V lost 1 base and J lost 1, with 14 bases in between. The V gene's germline CDR1 is MNHEY and CDR2 SMNVEV (reference sequence). The CDR3 reads CASSLLRDRPSYEQYF. The CDR3, as DNA: TGTGCCAGCAGTTTATTGCGGGATCGTCCATCCTACGAGCAGTACTTC.

This sequence joins TRBV25-1 and TRBJ2-6; TRBD1 aligns across 7 bases. The CDR3 covers 16 residues. Looked up from germline, CDR1 is MGHDK and CDR2 is SYGVNS. J lost 2 bases, V lost 1 base, and 2 bases had no gene match. The DNA of the CDR3 is TGTGCCAGCAGTGAATTAGGGGGCCCTGGGGCCAACGTCCTGACTTTC. Translated: CASSELGGPGANVLTF.

The chain links TRBV2 to TRBJ2-5; D might be TRBD2 (7 bases). V dropped 4 bases and J dropped 5 bases, with 11 bases sitting between them. Germline-derived CDR1 and CDR2 are SNHLY and FYNNEI. CDR3 length equals 13 residues. The CDR3 sequence: CASSGGGLETQYF. The CDR3 DNA sequence: TGTGCCAGCAGTGGGGGGGGCCTGGAGACCCAGTACTTC.

The gene calls are TRBV19 and TRBJ2-7, with a weak D call TRBD1 (5 bases). Germline V gene sequence: CDR1 LNHDA, CDR2 SQIVND (reference sequence). The ends were cut back, 7 bases at V and 3 bases at J, with 16 bases in the middle. This CDR3 comprises 14 residues. CDR3 sequence (DNA): TGTGCCAGTAAGCCAGGGCCGTCGGACTACGAGCAGTACTTC. It codes for CASKPGPSDYEQYF.

The chain recombines TRBV3-1 (or the pseudogene TRBV3-2) with TRBJ2-1; 8 nucleotides align to TRBD1. Per germline, CDR1 LGHDT and CDR2 YNNKEL (reference sequence). After removal of 6 bases from V and 9 bases from J, the junction contained 10 bases not matched to a gene. The CDR3 length is 14 residues. The CDR3 nucleotides read TGTGCCAGCAGTCGCGGACAGGGCTATGGTGAGCAGTTCTTC. It yields the protein CASSRGQGYGEQFF.

This clone has just a few counts. The chain recombines TRBV10-1 with TRBJ1-6, with TRBD1 as a possible D gene (5 bases). V shed 9 bases and J shed 9 bases, with 12 bases lying between them. The CDR3 is made up of 12 amino acids. CDR1 and CDR2 (germline): WNHNN, SYGVQD (reference sequence). The DNA for the CDR3 is TGCGCCAGTTCGGGGGGACGTTCACCCCTCCACTTT. Amino acid sequence: CASSGGRSPLHF.

This clone was seen more than once but under ten times. The V call is TRBV18, the J call TRBJ1-6; 10 bases fit TRBD1. With 5 bases clipped from V and 5 bases from J, the junction kept 6 bases outside the gene matches. This CDR3 contains 16 residues. The germline gives CDR1 KGHSH, CDR2 LQKENI. CDR3 loop: CASSSTGGLNNSPLHF. CDR3 bases: TGTGCCAGCTCATCGACAGGGGGCTTAAATAATTCACCCCTCCACTTT. The variable domain in full, completed from reference TRBV18 and TRBJ1-6, reads NAGVMQNPRHLVRRRGQEARLRCSPMKGHSHVYWYRQLPEEGLKFMVYLQKENIIDESGMPKERFSAEFPKEGPSILRIQQVVRGDSAAYFCASSSTGGLNNSPLHFGNGTRLTVT.

The CDR3 spells CATSDGIYGYTF. CDR3 nucleotides: TGTGCCACCAGTGACGGGATCTATGGCTACACCTTC. The chain carries TRBV24-1 and TRBJ1-2; D is ambiguous. In germline, CDR1 is KGHDR, CDR2 SFDVKD. This CDR3 spans 12 amino acids. Trimming took off 4 bases at V and 4 bases at J, with 6 bases between the two ends.

This chain uses TRBV24-1 with TRBJ1-5, with TRBD1 matching over 9 bases. The V and J ends lost 9 bases and 7 bases, in that order; junction bases with no gene match: 12. Germline V gives CDR1 KGHDR, CDR2 SFDVKD. CDR3 length: 15 amino acids. The CDR3 region has the DNA TGTGCCACCTCGGGACAGGGAATGGGAAAACAGCCCCAGCATTTT. It yields the protein CATSGQGMGKQPQHF.

J is TRBJ2-7 and V is TRBV30; 7 bases align to TRBD1. This CDR3 spans 13 amino acids. The germline gives CDR1 GTSNPN, CDR2 SVGIG (reference sequence). With V trimmed by 2 bases and J by 7 bases, 8 bases remained unmatched. The CDR3 sequence is CAWSPTGAWEQYF. DNA for the CDR3: TGTGCCTGGAGTCCCACAGGGGCCTGGGAGCAGTACTTC. The whole variable domain, filled in from reference TRBV30 and TRBJ2-7, reads SQTIHQWPATLVQPVGSPLSLECTVEGTSNPNLYWYRQAAGRGLQLLFYSVGIGQISSEVPQNLSASRPQDRQFILSSKKLLLSDSGFYLCAWSPTGAWEQYFGPGTRLTVT.

The chain employs TRBV9 and TRBJ2-3; no firm D call. This CDR3 has 15 amino acids. From germline, CDR1 is SGDLS and CDR2 YYNGEE. Trimming cost V 1 base and J 4 bases, with 13 bases left between them. CDR3 sequence reads: CASSVNVSPADTQYF. The CDR3 DNA follows: TGTGCCAGCAGCGTAAATGTCTCTCCCGCAGATACGCAGTATTTT. The whole variable domain, filled in from reference TRBV9 and TRBJ2-3, reads DSGVTQTPKHLITATGQRVTLRCSPRSGDLSVYWYQQSLDQGLQFLIQYYNGEERAKGNILERFSAQQFPDLHSELNLSSLELGDSALYFCASSVNVSPADTQYFGPGTRLTVL.

This sequence joins TRBV9 and TRBJ2-2; maybe TRBD1 (6 bases). This CDR3 has 15 amino acids. CDR1 is SGDLS and CDR2 is YYNGEE in the germline V gene. Trimming removed 0 bases from V and 1 base from J, with 7 bases in between. The CDR3 DNA is TGTGCCAGCAGCGTAGCAGGGGAGAACACCGGGGAGCTGTTTTTT. Protein sequence: CASSVAGENTGELFF.

The chain combines TRBV30 with TRBJ1-2; 9 positions agree with TRBD1. V lost 3 bases to trimming and J lost 4 bases; unmatched junction nucleotides: 9. The CDR3 totals 15 residues. CDR1 GTSNPN and CDR2 SVGIG come from the germline V gene (reference sequence). The CDR3 reads CAWSVGQGLAYGYTF. For the CDR3, the DNA is TGTGCCTGGAGCGTCGGACAGGGGCTGGCCTATGGCTACACCTTC.

The chain is built from TRBV29-1 and TRBJ1-2, with 8 bases lining up with TRBD1. The CDR3 has 15 amino acids. J was trimmed by 7 bases and V by 7 bases; bases with no gene match: 17. Germline lookup yields CDR1 SQVTM and CDR2 ANQGSEA. CDR3 loop: CSASDDRGSMGGYTF. The DNA of the CDR3 is TGCAGCGCTTCAGACGACAGGGGTTCGATGGGTGGCTACACCTTC. Filled out from reference TRBV29-1 and TRBJ1-2, the complete variable domain reads SAVISQKPSRDICQRGTSLTIQCQVDSQVTMMFWYRQQPGQSLTLIATANQGSEATYESGFVIDKFPISRPNLTFSTLTVSNMSPEDSSIYLCSASDDRGSMGGYTFGSGTRLTVV.

This clone was seen only once. The genes are TRBV11-2 and TRBJ2-7; 7 bases align to TRBD1. The germline CDR1 and CDR2 sequences are SGHAT and FQNNGV. This CDR3 region has 12 residues. J gave up 3 bases and V 5 bases, and 1 base lay outside the gene matches. The DNA for the CDR3 is TGTGCCAGCAGCCGACAGGGCTACGAGCAGTACTTC. It codes for CASSRQGYEQYF.

The chain links TRBV7-9 to TRBJ2-5, with D possibly being TRBD2 (6 bases). V was clipped by 5 bases and J by 7 bases, with 20 bases between them. CDR1 is SEHNR, CDR2 FQNEAQ, per germline (reference sequence). The CDR3 totals 15 residues. The CDR3 nucleotides read TGTGCCAGCAGCACTGCCCCGGGGTCGCGGGGGACCCAGTACTTC. Translating it yields CASSTAPGSRGTQYF.